This T cell receptor beta chain was sequenced during a study of T cell repertoires in cytomegalovirus infection. Background on the study: TCR beta signatures that were public indicated CMV infection and matching HLA type.

This clonotype was seen ten or more times. Its antigen remains unidentified. Study results and caveats: Cumulated frequencies of public TCR beta families served to identify carriers of CMV plus the relevant HLA. Across the ex vivo response, the dominant clonotypes were HLA-C-restricted CMV-specific TCR beta clonotypes.

Each CDR3 protein gets one entry after TCRdb re-called the reads with MiXCR. The data contain 250,000 or so distinct CDR3 sequences, 15% to 20% of them singletons. The ends were cut back, 5 bases at V and 0 bases at J, with 14 bases in the middle. The CDR3 is 15 residues long. In germline, CDR1 is SGHDT, CDR2 YYEEEE. The source is a human donor in good health (CMV status not recorded). Some clones in this sample may be carry-over from other donors' samples. The rearrangement joins TRBV5-6 to TRBJ1-1; D perhaps matches TRBD1 (6 bases). The specimen sequenced was CD8+ T cells from PBMCs. As DNA, the CDR3 is TGTGCCAGCAGAGACCTCGGGGGCTTGAACACTGAAGCTTTCTTT. Its translation is CASRDLGGLNTEAFF.